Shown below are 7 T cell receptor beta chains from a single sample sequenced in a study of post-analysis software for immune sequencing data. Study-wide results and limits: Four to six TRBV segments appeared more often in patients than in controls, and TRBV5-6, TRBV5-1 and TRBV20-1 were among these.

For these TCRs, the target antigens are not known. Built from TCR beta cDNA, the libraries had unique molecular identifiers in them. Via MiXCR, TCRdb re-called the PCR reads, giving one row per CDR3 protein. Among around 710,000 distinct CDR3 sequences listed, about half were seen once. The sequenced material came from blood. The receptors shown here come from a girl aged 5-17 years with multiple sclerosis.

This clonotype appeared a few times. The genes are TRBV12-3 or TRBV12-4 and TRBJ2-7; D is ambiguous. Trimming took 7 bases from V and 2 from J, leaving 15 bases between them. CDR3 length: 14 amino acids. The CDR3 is CASTSSLVPYEQYF. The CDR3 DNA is TGTGCCAGCACCTCTAGTTTGGTCCCCTACGAGCAGTACTTC.

CDR3 nucleotide sequence: TGTGCCAGCACCGACCCGGGGACTAGCTTGAGCAATGAGCAGTTCTTC. Encoded protein: CASTDPGTSLSNEQFF. J is TRBJ2-1 and V is TRBV21-1; TRBD2 is the table's D call and was not checked against the DNA. TRBV21-1 is deemed a pseudogene. This CDR3 comprises 16 residues.

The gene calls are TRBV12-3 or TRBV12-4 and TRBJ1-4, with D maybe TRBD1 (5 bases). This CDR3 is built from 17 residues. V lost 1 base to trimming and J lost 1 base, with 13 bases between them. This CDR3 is CASSLDVEGVTNEKLFF. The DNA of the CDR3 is TGTGCCAGCAGTTTAGATGTGGAAGGGGTAACTAATGAAAAACTGTTTTTT.

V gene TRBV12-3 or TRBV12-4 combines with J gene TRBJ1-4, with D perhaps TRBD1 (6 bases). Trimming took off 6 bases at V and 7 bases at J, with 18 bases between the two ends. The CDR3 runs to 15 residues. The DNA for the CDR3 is TGTGCCAGCAGATCGGACAGTACCCGAGGTGAAAAACTGTTTTTT. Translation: CASRSDSTRGEKLFF.

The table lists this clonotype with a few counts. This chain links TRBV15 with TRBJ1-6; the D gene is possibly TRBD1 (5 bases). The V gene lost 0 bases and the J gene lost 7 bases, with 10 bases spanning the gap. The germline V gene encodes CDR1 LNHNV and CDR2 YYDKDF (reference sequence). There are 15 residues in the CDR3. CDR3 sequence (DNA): TGTGCCACCAGCAGAGATCGGGGGGAGAATTCACCCCTCCACTTT. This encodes CATSRDRGENSPLHF.

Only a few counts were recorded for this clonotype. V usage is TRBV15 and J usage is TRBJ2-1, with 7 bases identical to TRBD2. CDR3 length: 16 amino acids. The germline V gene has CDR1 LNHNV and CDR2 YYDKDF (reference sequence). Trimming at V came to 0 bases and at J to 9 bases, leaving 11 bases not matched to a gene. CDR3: CATSRDPEGGPIEQFF. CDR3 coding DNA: TGTGCCACCAGCAGAGATCCTGAGGGAGGGCCAATTGAGCAGTTCTTC.

The CDR3 region is CASSLLSGAYEQYF. DNA of the CDR3: TGTGCCAGCAGCTTACTTTCAGGGGCCTACGAGCAGTACTTC. V usage is TRBV7-9 and J usage is TRBJ2-7, with D perhaps matching TRBD1 (6 bases). The CDR3 totals 14 residues. The germline V gene encodes CDR1 SEHNR and CDR2 FQNEAQ (reference sequence). Trimming took off 2 bases at V and 2 bases at J, with 10 bases between the two ends.